Below are 5 T cell receptor beta chains sequenced from a single sample in a study of T cells in women clearing cervical HPV infection. The table came from immunoSEQ multiplex PCR; TCRdb's copy has only in-frame clones and leaves some out. The sample has more than 20,000 clones. The specimen was blood buffy coat. Receptors originate from a woman between 18 and 69 years old with a cervical HPV16 infection that either progressed to CIN3+ or cleared (not recorded which).

As to this clone: The observed sequence ends 3 residues before the CDR3 terminus, with the missing tail filled in from the germline J gene. J is TRBJ1-2 and V is TRBV7-2; 8 bases match TRBD1. CDR3 length: 15 residues. Germline V gene lookup returns CDR1 SGHTA and CDR2 FQGNSA. V trimming: 6 bases; J trimming: 3 bases; junction bases outside the gene matches: 9. The chain's CDR3 is CASRQGARVDYGYTF. The DNA read from the CDR3 is TGTGCCAGCAGGCAGGGGGCAAGGGTCGACTATGGC.

A remark on this clone: The CDR3 is cut off 3 residues early in the read; its end comes from the germline J gene. This chain links TRBV20-1 with TRBJ2-7, with 8 bases that match TRBD2. Germline V gene data show CDR1 as DFQATT and CDR2 as SNEGSKA (reference sequence). The junction had 10 bases not matched to a gene; V was cut back by 6 bases and J by 3 bases. This CDR3 has 14 residues. The CDR3 is CSAKGRGGFYEQYF. The DNA read from the CDR3 is TGCAGTGCCAAAGGCCGGGGGGGATTCTACGAG.

Comments on this clone: The read comes to an end 3 residues before the CDR3 does, leaving the germline J gene to fill in the end. V and J are TRBV2 and TRBJ1-2; D ambiguous. This CDR3 region has 13 residues. Germline V gene sequence: CDR1 SNHLY, CDR2 FYNNEI. V was shortened by 2 bases and J by 6 bases, with 10 bases between the two germline ends. Incomplete CDR3 DNA: TGTGCCAGCAGTGAACTAAGGGTACATGGC. Amino acid sequence: CASSELRVHG. The CDR3 in its entirety is CASSELRVHGYTF.

With respect to this clone: The CDR3 end is not reached by the read, which stops 3 residues before it; the germline J gene fills it in. V usage is TRBV7-9 and J usage is TRBJ2-3; 9 nucleotides align to TRBD2. CDR3 length equals 15 residues. Germline V gene lookup returns CDR1 SEHNR and CDR2 FQNEAQ (reference sequence). The sequenced CDR3 bases are TGTGCCAGCAGCTTAGTAGCGGGGGCCCAAGAGACG. Translation gives CASSLVAGAQET. The full CDR3 reads CASSLVAGAQETQYF.

A word on this clone: The missing CDR3 end, 3 residues past where the read stops, is filled in from the germline J gene. This rearrangement joins TRBV6-1 to TRBJ2-2; the D gene could be TRBD1 or TRBD2 (5 bases each). Deletions cut 4 bases from V and 9 bases from J, with 21 bases between. This CDR3 is 16 amino acids long. CDR1 is MNHNS and CDR2 is SASEGT in the germline V gene. CDR3 region: CASSGSTVGVTRELFF. The covered CDR3 bases are TGTGCCAGCAGTGGGTCGACAGTGGGAGTCACGAGGGAG.